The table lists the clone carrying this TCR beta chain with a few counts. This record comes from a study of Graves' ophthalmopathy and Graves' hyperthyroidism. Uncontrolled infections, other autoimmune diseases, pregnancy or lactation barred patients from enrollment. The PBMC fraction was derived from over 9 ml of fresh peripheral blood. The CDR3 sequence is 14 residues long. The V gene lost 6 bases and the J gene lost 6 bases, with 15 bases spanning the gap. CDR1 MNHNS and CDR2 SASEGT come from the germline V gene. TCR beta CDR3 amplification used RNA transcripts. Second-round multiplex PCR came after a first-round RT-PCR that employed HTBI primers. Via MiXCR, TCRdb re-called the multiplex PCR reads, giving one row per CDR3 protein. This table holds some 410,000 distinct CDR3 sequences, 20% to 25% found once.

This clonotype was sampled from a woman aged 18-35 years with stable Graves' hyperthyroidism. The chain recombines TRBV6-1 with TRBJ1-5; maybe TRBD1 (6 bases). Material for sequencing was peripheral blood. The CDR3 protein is CASSLGGSVQPQHF. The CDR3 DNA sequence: TGTGCCAGCAGCCTAGGGGGGTCCGTTCAGCCCCAGCATTTT.